This record looks at one T cell receptor (beta chain) sequence and its context. The sample originates from a study of blood T cell repertoires in COVID-19. As for the study in general: The United States, Italy and Spain provided the acute and convalescent COVID-19 samples.

As originally analysed: Reference gene primer amplification gave estimated nucleated cell counts. The assay was immunoSEQ multiplex PCR, and TCRdb's table has in-frame clones only and misses some. V and J calls and clone size are those listed in that table; D and trimming were worked out from the DNA. Among around 300,000 clones, around 87% were seen once, and the ten largest hold 2% to 3%. CDR1 is PRHDT and CDR2 is FYEKMQ in the germline V gene (reference sequence). The CDR3 covers 14 residues. Trimming cost V 5 bases and J 3 bases, with 13 bases left between them. The sequenced sample consisted of peripheral blood. The TCR originated in a man between 18 and 35 years old with active or convalescent COVID-19. V is TRBV13 and J is TRBJ1-2, with D unresolved. CDR3 in DNA: TGTGCCAGCAGCAAAGAGGGTTTTTACTATGGCTACACCTTC. Translating gives CASSKEGFYYGYTF.